Listed here are 26 T cell receptor beta chains from one sample, sequenced in a study of human T cells and chemical hapten exposure. A single record per CDR3 protein comes from TCRdb applying MiXCR to the RACE reads. The sample holds 350,000 to 400,000 distinct CDR3 sequences, 5.1% seen once. Time point denoted: pre-sensitization, week 0. Treatment indicated: therapeutic diphenylcyclopropenone sensitization with weekly scalp DPC. This sample comprised whole blood, obtained in connection with sensitization to the hapten diphenylcyclopropenone (DPC). These receptor sequences come from a woman aged 45-60 years with alopecia areata. Some clones in this sample may be carry-over from other donors' samples.

This clonotype was seen ten or more times. Written as DNA, the CDR3 is TGTGCCAGCAGCCCCACTGGCACCCTGAGCTCCTACAATGAGCAGTTCTTC. It yields the protein CASSPTGTLSSYNEQFF. The V call is TRBV9, the J call TRBJ2-1; D ambiguous. V lost 4 bases, J lost 0 bases, and 17 bases lay in between. This CDR3 is built from 17 residues. Germline CDR1 SGDLS, CDR2 YYNGEE.

The chain links TRBV12-5 to TRBJ1-2; 8 nucleotides line up with TRBD1. The CDR3 totals 14 residues. Germline V gives CDR1 LGHNT, CDR2 FRNRAP. The trim removed 4 bases at V and 4 bases at J, leaving 5 bases unmatched. The CDR3 DNA sequence: TGTGCTAGTGGTTCTCAGGGGGCGAGCTATGGCTACACCTTC. Translation: CASGSQGASYGYTF.

This clonotype has ten or more counts. The V gene is TRBV12-5, the J gene TRBJ2-2; D remains ambiguous. The CDR3 extends over 13 amino acids. Trimming removed 0 bases from V and 5 bases from J, with 4 bases in between. CDR1 is LGHNT, CDR2 FRNRAP, per germline. CDR3 in amino acids: CASGLVGTGELFF. In DNA, the CDR3 is TGTGCTAGTGGTTTGGTCGGTACCGGGGAGCTGTTTTTT.

This clonotype was counted many times. The chain couples TRBV7-9 to TRBJ1-2; TRBD1 matches 7 bases. Germline CDR1 SEHNR, CDR2 FQNEAQ (reference sequence). Trimming removed 5 bases from V and 4 bases from J; junction bases left unmatched: 10. This CDR3 region has 15 residues. This CDR3 reads CASSPLPTGPYGYTF. CDR3 coding DNA: TGTGCCAGCAGCCCCCTCCCGACAGGGCCCTATGGCTACACCTTC. The full variable domain, with the rest looked up from reference TRBV7-9 and TRBJ1-2, is DTGVSQNPRHKITKRGQNVTFRCDPISEHNRLYWYRQTLGQGPEFLTYFQNEAQLEKSRLLSDRFSAERPKGSFSTLEIQRTEQGDSAMYLCASSPLPTGPYGYTFGSGTRLTVV.

This clonotype was observed many times. The chain uses TRBV7-8 and TRBJ1-5; 7 bases agree with TRBD1. V lost 5 bases and J lost 2; bases outside the gene matches: 3. The germline CDR1 and CDR2 sequences are SGHVS and FQNEAQ. There are 14 residues in the CDR3. The CDR3 here is CASSNTGGNQPQHF. In DNA, the CDR3 is TGTGCCAGCAGCAATACAGGGGGCAATCAGCCCCAGCATTTT.

This chain joins TRBV11-2 and TRBJ2-5, with a tentative D call TRBD1 (6 bases). CDR1 is SGHAT and CDR2 is FQNNGV in the germline V gene. Trimming took off 1 base at V and 1 base at J, with 13 bases between the two ends. The CDR3 covers 16 residues. CDR3 DNA: TGTGCCAGCAGCTTAGGCACTACAGGGATCCAAGAGACCCAGTACTTC. Protein sequence: CASSLGTTGIQETQYF.

This clonotype was seen many times. The chain links TRBV5-5 to TRBJ2-7; 8 nucleotides align to TRBD1. This CDR3 has 14 residues. The germline CDR1 and CDR2 sequences are SGHKS and YYEKEE (reference sequence). V shed 0 bases, J shed 3 bases, and the junction held 2 bases outside the gene matches. CDR3 loop: CASSLGTGFYEQYF. DNA for the CDR3: TGTGCCAGCAGCTTGGGGACAGGGTTCTACGAGCAGTACTTC.

This clonotype was found many times. The chain couples TRBV6-6 to TRBJ2-7, with TRBD2 matching over 7 bases. Germline loops: CDR1 MNHNY, CDR2 SVGAGI (reference sequence). This CDR3 contains 16 residues. The ends lost 2 bases at V and 5 bases at J; junction bases unmatched: 12. CDR3 coding DNA: TGTGCCAGCAGTTACCACCCGGGGGGACGGGGGGACGAGCAGTACTTC. Its translation is CASSYHPGGRGDEQYF.

The V gene is TRBV2, the J gene TRBJ1-5; D may be TRBD1 (5 bases). The CDR3 has 14 residues. CDR1 and CDR2 (germline): SNHLY, FYNNEI. V was shortened by 6 bases and J by 2 bases, with 11 bases between the two germline ends. CDR3 in DNA: TGTGCCAGCAGCTACACGACAGGCAATCAGCCCCAGCATTTT. Protein product: CASSYTTGNQPQHF.

Only a few counts were recorded for this clonotype. The rearrangement joins TRBV12-3 or TRBV12-4 to TRBJ1-5, with D possibly matching TRBD1 (6 bases). The CDR3 runs 16 residues. Deletions cut 4 bases from V and 4 bases from J, with 17 bases between. CDR3 amino acids: CASSSTTTGRNQPQHF. CDR3 sequence (DNA): TGTGCCAGCAGTTCCACCACGACAGGTAGGAATCAGCCCCAGCATTTT.

This clonotype was counted many times. The chain combines TRBV4-1 with TRBJ2-5, with D possibly TRBD1 on 5 matching bases. Trimming pared 0 bases from V and 5 bases from J, leaving 10 bases between. The germline CDR1 and CDR2 sequences are MGHRA and YSYEKL. There are 14 residues in the CDR3. The CDR3 region is CASSQDPGYETQYF. CDR3 nucleotides: TGCGCCAGCAGCCAAGACCCAGGGTACGAGACCCAGTACTTC.

This clonotype has a count of ten or more. The rearrangement joins TRBV4-2 to TRBJ1-4; 11 bases agree with TRBD1. Germline trimming cut 0 bases from V and 8 bases from J; bases unmatched to any gene: 5. CDR1 LGHNA and CDR2 YNFKEQ come from the germline V gene. The CDR3 covers 16 residues. The CDR3 sequence is CASSQDRTGGREKLFF. The CDR3 DNA follows: TGTGCCAGCAGCCAAGATAGGACAGGGGGCCGCGAAAAACTGTTTTTT.

CDR3 sequence reads: CSARAKLAGERWNEQFF. DNA of the CDR3: TGCAGTGCTAGAGCTAAACTAGCGGGAGAGAGGTGGAATGAGCAGTTCTTC. This rearrangement joins TRBV20-1 to TRBJ2-1; 11 nucleotides match TRBD2. The trim removed 1 base at V and 7 bases at J, leaving 12 bases unmatched. This CDR3 comprises 17 residues. Germline CDR1 DFQATT, CDR2 SNEGSKA (reference sequence).

The chain carries TRBV6-2 or TRBV6-3 and TRBJ1-5; TRBD1 aligns across 7 bases. The trim removed 6 bases at V and 7 bases at J, leaving 6 bases unmatched. Germline values: CDR1 MNHEY, CDR2 SVGEGT. The CDR3 is 13 residues long. The DNA of the CDR3 is TGTGCCAGCAGCAGCGACAGGGCCCAGCCCCAGCATTTT. Its protein product is CASSSDRAQPQHF.

This clonotype was counted at least ten times. The rearrangement joins TRBV6-2 or TRBV6-3 to TRBJ1-4; D is uncertain. Trimming cost V 4 bases and J 0 bases, with 9 bases left between them. CDR3 size: 15 residues. Germline V CDR1 and CDR2: MNHEY, SVGEGT. Here the CDR3 DNA reads TGTGCCAGCAGTTCTGGGGTCGCAACTAATGAAAAACTGTTTTTT. Translating it yields CASSSGVATNEKLFF.

Many counts were recorded for this clonotype. This rearrangement joins TRBV28 to TRBJ2-7, with a tentative D call TRBD2 (5 bases). V gave up 5 bases and J gave up 0 bases, with 11 bases separating them. Germline-derived CDR1 and CDR2 are MDHEN and SYDVKM. This CDR3 comprises 14 residues. In DNA form, the CDR3 reads TGTGCCAGCAGTGGAGCGGAACCCTCCTACGAGCAGTACTTC. This codes for CASSGAEPSYEQYF.

Many counts were recorded for this clonotype. This sequence joins TRBV27 and TRBJ2-7; the D gene is possibly TRBD1 (6 bases). Germline V lookup: CDR1 MNHEY, CDR2 SMNVEV (reference sequence). The V end lost 2 bases, the J end lost 7 bases, and 15 bases lay between the germline ends. The CDR3 is made up of 14 amino acids. The CDR3 spells CASSLAGADREQYF. Written as DNA, the CDR3 is TGTGCCAGCAGTTTAGCAGGGGCGGATCGTGAGCAGTACTTC.

This clonotype rates as medium-sized (0.01 to 0.1%). The rearrangement joins TRBV4-2 to TRBJ2-1, with TRBD1 identical over 8 bases. The CDR3 consists of 14 residues. The germline V gene has CDR1 LGHNA and CDR2 YNFKEQ. Trimming took 4 bases from V and 8 from J; bases not matched to a gene: 7. CDR3 nucleotides: TGTGCCAGCAGCCTCAGGGGGCGCAGGTATGAGCAGTTCTTC. Residues: CASSLRGRRYEQFF.

This clonotype was recorded a few times. J is TRBJ1-6 and V is TRBV9; 7 positions agree with TRBD1. Germline lookup yields CDR1 SGDLS and CDR2 YYNGEE. The trim removed 2 bases at V and 7 bases at J, leaving 6 bases unmatched. This CDR3 contains 15 residues. The CDR3 sequence: CASSVTGTENSPLHF. The CDR3 region has the DNA TGTGCCAGCAGCGTTACCGGGACAGAGAATTCACCCCTCCACTTT.

This clonotype has more than one count but fewer than ten. J is TRBJ1-1 and V is TRBV7-2; TRBD1 might be the D (5 bases). The V and J ends lost 4 bases and 4 bases respectively, with 13 bases between them. The CDR3 has 14 residues. Germline CDR1 and CDR2: SGHTA and FQGNSA. For the CDR3, the DNA is TGTGCCAGCAGCTCACGAGGGGTACTCACTGAAGCTTTCTTT. Translation gives CASSSRGVLTEAFF.

At least ten counts were recorded for this clonotype. The rearrangement links TRBV5-6 to TRBJ2-2, with D maybe TRBD2 (7 bases). The CDR3 sequence is 16 residues long. CDR1 is SGHDT, CDR2 YYEEEE, per germline. Between the trimmed V and J ends, which lost 2 bases and 4 bases, there was a span of 15 bases. Written as DNA, the CDR3 is TGTGCCAGCAGCTTAGACGGGGGGCTGGTCACCGGGGAGCTGTTTTTT. This encodes CASSLDGGLVTGELFF.

The chain links TRBV9 to TRBJ1-2; no reliable D call. The V gene lost 0 bases and the J gene lost 0 bases, with 9 bases spanning the gap. Germline assignment: CDR1 SGDLS and CDR2 YYNGEE. CDR3 size: 15 residues. The CDR3 sequence: CASSVESRANYGYTF. CDR3 nucleotides: TGTGCCAGCAGCGTAGAATCGAGGGCTAACTATGGCTACACCTTC.

This clonotype was detected only a few times. The chain links TRBV2 to TRBJ2-3; D is undetermined. This CDR3 comprises 15 residues. The germline V and J ends were trimmed by 7 bases and 2 bases, with 16 bases remaining between them. The germline CDR1 and CDR2 sequences are SNHLY and FYNNEI. CDR3 bases: TGTGCCAGCAACGAAAGGGCAGATTACACAGATACGCAGTATTTT. Translating it yields CASNERADYTDTQYF. The entire variable domain, with the rest obtained from reference TRBV2 and TRBJ2-3, is as follows: EPEVTQTPSHQVTQMGQEVILRCVPISNHLYFYWYRQILGQKVEFLVSFYNNEISEKSEIFDDQFSVERPDGSNFTLKIRSTKLEDSAMYFCASNERADYTDTQYFGPGTRLTVL.

This clonotype was counted between two and nine times. This chain links TRBV5-6 with TRBJ2-3; D perhaps matches TRBD2 (5 bases). The CDR3 totals 16 residues. CDR1 is SGHDT, CDR2 YYEEEE, per germline. The V gene lost 4 bases and the J gene lost 1 base, with 16 bases spanning the gap. The CDR3 bases are TGTGCCAGCAGCCTGACGAGACTGGGAGGCACAGATACGCAGTATTTT. As protein: CASSLTRLGGTDTQYF.

This clonotype was recorded many times. This chain connects TRBV7-2 to TRBJ2-7; possibly TRBD2 for D (5 bases). Trimming left V 5 bases short and J 0 bases short, with 14 bases between. The CDR3 length is 15 residues. CDR1 SGHTA and CDR2 FQGNSA come from the germline V gene. The CDR3 protein is CASSPEGYSSYEQYF. For the CDR3, the DNA is TGTGCCAGCAGCCCCGAGGGCTATAGCTCCTACGAGCAGTACTTC.

The sample holds a few counts of this clonotype. The chain joins TRBV20-1 to TRBJ1-5; 7 positions agree with TRBD1. This CDR3 comprises 14 residues. CDR1 DFQATT and CDR2 SNEGSKA come from the germline V gene (reference sequence). The V segment lost 1 base and the J segment 2 bases; nucleotides outside the gene matches: 2. CDR3 residues: CSARATGGNQPQHF. In DNA form, the CDR3 reads TGCAGTGCTAGAGCCACAGGGGGCAATCAGCCCCAGCATTTT.